This TCR beta chain emerged from a study of cytomegalovirus exposure and HLA in healthy donors. Study background: From HLA-typed donors, an early data release held about 85 million unique TCRs.

Primers included in the PCR were 60 Vbeta and 13 Jbeta primers. Sequenced by immunoSEQ multiplex PCR; TCRdb stores in-frame clones only, minus some. The repertoire holds just over 150,000 clones, nearly 80% seen once, with approximately 3.1% in the top ten. Details on this clone: The antigen is not known.

The CDR3 extends over 15 amino acids. The germline V gene encodes CDR1 LNHDA and CDR2 SQIVND (reference sequence). Trimming pared 1 base from V and 3 bases from J, leaving 10 bases between. General study results and limits: In an earlier analysis, in roughly 600 donors, most V segments appeared productive either ~87% or ~30% of the time. In a later analysis, TCR beta V- and J-gene trimming was associated with a missense DCLRE1C variant. Most TCR sequences showed up rarely, but some public TCRs showed up in many donors.

This rearrangement joins TRBV19 to TRBJ1-5; no clear D. The TCR originated in a woman in her thirties or forties in good health and CMV-seronegative. The sample taken for sequencing was PBMCs. The CDR3 coding sequence is TGTGCCAGTAGTATAGGAGGATCCCTCAATCAGCCCCAGCATTTT. Translating it yields CASSIGGSLNQPQHF.